This T cell receptor beta chain was captured in a study of T cell repertoires in cytomegalovirus infection. For the study at large: From public TCR beta signatures came an indication of both CMV infection and matching HLA type.

TCRdb redid the calling of the reads with MiXCR, one entry per CDR3 protein. The sample contains some 350,000 distinct CDR3 sequences, about a sixth of which appear only once. Findings of the study overall: Of the TCR beta families, the public ones yielded a cumulative frequency that identified carriers of CMV plus the relevant HLA. In two of eight donors, the top clonotype was HLA-C-restricted CMV-specific.

Many counts were recorded for this clonotype. Its specificity is not known. This may stem from a read error, because a much larger clone lies one nucleotide away. Germline V gene data show CDR1 as SGHTA and CDR2 as FQGNSA. CDR3 size: 15 residues. Germline trimming cut 6 bases from V and 7 bases from J; bases unmatched to any gene: 8. This sequence joins TRBV7-2 and TRBJ2-3, with TRBD2 identical over 12 bases. The source material was PBMCs. The TCR comes from a human donor in good health (CMV status not recorded). Some clones in this sample may be carry-over from other donors' samples. The CDR3 DNA is TGTGCCAGCAGTCCCGGACTAGCGGGAAGGTATACGCAGTATTTT. It is translated as CASSPGLAGRYTQYF.